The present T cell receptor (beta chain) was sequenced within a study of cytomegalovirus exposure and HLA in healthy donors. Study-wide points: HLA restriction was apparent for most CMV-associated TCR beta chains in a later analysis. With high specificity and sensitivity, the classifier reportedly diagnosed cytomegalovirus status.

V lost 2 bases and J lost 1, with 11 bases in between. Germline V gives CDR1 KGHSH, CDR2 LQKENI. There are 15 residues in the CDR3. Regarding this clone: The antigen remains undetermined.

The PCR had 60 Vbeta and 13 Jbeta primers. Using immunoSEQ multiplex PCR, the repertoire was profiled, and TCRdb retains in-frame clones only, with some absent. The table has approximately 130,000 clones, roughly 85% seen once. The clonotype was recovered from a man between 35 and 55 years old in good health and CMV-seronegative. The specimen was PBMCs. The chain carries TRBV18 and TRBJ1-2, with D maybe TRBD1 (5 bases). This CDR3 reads CASSPWEGVNYGYTF. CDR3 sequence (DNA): TGTGCCAGCTCACCATGGGAAGGGGTTAACTATGGCTACACCTTC.